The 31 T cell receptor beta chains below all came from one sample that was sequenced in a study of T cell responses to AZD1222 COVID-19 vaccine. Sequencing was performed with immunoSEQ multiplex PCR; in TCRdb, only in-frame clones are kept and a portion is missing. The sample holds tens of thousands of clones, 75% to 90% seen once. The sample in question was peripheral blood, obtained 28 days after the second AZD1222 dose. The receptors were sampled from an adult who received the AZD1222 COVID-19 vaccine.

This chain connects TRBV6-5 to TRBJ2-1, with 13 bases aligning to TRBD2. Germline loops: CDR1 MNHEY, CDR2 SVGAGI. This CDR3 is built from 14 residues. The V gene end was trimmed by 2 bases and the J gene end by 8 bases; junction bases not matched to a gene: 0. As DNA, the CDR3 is TGTGCCAGCAGTTACGGGACTAGCGGGGATGAGCAGTTCTTC. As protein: CASSYGTSGDEQFF.

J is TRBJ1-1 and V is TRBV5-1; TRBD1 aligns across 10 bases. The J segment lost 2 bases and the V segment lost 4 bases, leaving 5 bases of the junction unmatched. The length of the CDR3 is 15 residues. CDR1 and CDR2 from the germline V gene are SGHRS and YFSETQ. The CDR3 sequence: CASSLRTGGNTEAFF. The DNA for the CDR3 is TGCGCCAGCAGCCTAAGGACAGGGGGAAACACTGAAGCTTTCTTT.

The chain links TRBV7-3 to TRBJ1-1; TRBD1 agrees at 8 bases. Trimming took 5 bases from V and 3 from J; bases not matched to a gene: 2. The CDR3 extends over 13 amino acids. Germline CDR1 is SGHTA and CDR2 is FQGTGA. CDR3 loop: CASSQTGDTEAFF. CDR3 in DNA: TGTGCCAGCAGCCAGACAGGGGACACTGAAGCTTTCTTT.

The CDR3 DNA follows: TGTGCCAGCAGCTCCCACAGGGGGCCCTCCTACGAGCAGTACTTC. Residues: CASSSHRGPSYEQYF. The chain has TRBV7-8 and TRBJ2-7; 9 nucleotides match TRBD1. J lost 0 bases, V lost 4 bases, and 4 bases had no gene match. Germline values: CDR1 SGHVS, CDR2 FQNEAQ. The CDR3 loop spans 15 amino acids.

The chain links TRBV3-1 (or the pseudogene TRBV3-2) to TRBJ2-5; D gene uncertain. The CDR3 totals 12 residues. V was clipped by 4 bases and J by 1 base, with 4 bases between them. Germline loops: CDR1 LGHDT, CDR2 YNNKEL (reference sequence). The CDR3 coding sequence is TGTGCCAGCAGCCGCTTCCAAGAGACCCAGTACTTC. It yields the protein CASSRFQETQYF.

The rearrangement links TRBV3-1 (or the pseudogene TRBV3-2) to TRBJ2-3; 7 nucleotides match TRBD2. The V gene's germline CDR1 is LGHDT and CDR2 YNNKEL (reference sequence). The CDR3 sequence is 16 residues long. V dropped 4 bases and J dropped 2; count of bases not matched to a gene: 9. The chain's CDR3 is CASSPQAGPLTDTQYF. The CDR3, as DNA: TGTGCCAGCAGCCCACAAGCGGGACCCCTCACAGATACGCAGTATTTT.

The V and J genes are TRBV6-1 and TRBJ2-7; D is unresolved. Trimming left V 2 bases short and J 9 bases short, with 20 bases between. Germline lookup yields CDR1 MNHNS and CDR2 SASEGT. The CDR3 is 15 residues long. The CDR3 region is CASSEQRRPSVVQYF. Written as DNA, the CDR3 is TGTGCCAGCAGTGAACAGAGACGCCCCTCCGTCGTGCAGTACTTC.

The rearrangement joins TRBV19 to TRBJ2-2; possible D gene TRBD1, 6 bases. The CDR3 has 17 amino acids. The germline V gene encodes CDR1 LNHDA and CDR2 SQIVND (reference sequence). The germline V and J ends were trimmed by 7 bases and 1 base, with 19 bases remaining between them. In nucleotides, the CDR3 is TGTGCCAGTACCCTAGGGTGGGGGCGCGGGAACACCGGGGAGCTGTTTTTT. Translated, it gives CASTLGWGRGNTGELFF.

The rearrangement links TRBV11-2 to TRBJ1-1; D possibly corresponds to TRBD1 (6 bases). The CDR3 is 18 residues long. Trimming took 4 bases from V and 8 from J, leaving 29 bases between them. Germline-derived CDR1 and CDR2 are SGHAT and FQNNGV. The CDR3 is CASSSPFRRKGGKREAFF. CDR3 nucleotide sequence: TGTGCCAGCAGCTCTCCTTTTAGGAGGAAGGGGGGAAAACGCGAAGCTTTCTTT.

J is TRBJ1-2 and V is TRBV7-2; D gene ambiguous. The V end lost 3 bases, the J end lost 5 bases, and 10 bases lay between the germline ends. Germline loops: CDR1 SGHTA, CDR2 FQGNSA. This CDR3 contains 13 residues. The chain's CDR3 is CASSLTLLYGYTF. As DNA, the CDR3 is TGTGCCAGCAGCTTGACACTGCTTTATGGCTACACCTTC. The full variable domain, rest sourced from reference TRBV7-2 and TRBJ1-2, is GAGVSQSPSNKVTEKGKDVELRCDPISGHTALYWYRQSLGQGLEFLIYFQGNSAPDKSGLPSDRFSAERTGGSVSTLTIQRTQQEDSAVYLCASSLTLLYGYTFGSGTRLTVV.

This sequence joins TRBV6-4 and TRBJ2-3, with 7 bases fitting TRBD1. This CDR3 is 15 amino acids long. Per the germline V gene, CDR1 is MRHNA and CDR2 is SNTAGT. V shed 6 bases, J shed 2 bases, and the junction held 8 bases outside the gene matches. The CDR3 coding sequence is TGTGCCAGCAGCTCGACAGGGACAGACACAGATACGCAGTATTTT. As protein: CASSSTGTDTDTQYF.

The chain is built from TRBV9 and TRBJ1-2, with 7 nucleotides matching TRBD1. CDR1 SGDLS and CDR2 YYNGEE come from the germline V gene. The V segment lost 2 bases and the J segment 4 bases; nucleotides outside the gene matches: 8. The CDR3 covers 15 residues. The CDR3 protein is CASSVRKTGTYGYTF. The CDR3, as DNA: TGTGCCAGCAGCGTCCGCAAGACAGGGACCTATGGCTACACCTTC.

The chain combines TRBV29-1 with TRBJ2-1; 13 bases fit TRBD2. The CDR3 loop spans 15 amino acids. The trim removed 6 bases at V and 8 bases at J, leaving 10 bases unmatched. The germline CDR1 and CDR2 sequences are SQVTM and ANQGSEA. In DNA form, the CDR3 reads TGCAGCGTCCTTGGGACTAGCGGGATGCTAGATGAGCAGTTCTTC. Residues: CSVLGTSGMLDEQFF.

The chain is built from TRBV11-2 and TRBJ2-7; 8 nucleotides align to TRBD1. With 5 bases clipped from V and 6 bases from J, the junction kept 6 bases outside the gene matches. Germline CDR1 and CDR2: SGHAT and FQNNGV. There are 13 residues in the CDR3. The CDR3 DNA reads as TGTGCCAGCAGCCCACAGGGGGTGGGCGAGCAGTACTTC. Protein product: CASSPQGVGEQYF.

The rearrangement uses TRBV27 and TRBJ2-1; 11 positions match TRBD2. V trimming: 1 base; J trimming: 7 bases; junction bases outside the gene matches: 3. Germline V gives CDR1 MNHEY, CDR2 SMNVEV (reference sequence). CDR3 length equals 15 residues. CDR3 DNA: TGTGCCAGCAGTTTATTAGCGGGAGGGCTAAATGAGCAGTTCTTC. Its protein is CASSLLAGGLNEQFF.

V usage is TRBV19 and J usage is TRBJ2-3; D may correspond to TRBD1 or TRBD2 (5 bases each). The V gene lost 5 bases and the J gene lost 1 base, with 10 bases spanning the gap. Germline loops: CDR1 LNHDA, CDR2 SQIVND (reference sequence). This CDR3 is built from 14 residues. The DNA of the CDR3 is TGTGCCAGTAGTGGGGGATACGGCACAGATACGCAGTATTTT. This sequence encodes CASSGGYGTDTQYF.

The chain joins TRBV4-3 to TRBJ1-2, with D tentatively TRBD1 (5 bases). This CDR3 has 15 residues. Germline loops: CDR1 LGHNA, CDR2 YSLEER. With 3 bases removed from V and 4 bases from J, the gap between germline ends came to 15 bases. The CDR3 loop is CASSQGVSKFYGYTF. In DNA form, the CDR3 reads TGCGCCAGCAGCCAGGGGGTCTCCAAATTCTATGGCTACACCTTC.

The chain's CDR3 is CASSEWGLAGIPQFF. The CDR3 DNA sequence: TGTGCCAGCAGTGAATGGGGGCTAGCGGGGATCCCCCAGTTCTTC. This chain joins TRBV2 and TRBJ2-1, with TRBD2 identical over 9 bases. With 2 bases clipped from V and 13 bases from J, the junction kept 12 bases outside the gene matches. Germline V lookup: CDR1 SNHLY, CDR2 FYNNEI. CDR3 size: 15 residues.

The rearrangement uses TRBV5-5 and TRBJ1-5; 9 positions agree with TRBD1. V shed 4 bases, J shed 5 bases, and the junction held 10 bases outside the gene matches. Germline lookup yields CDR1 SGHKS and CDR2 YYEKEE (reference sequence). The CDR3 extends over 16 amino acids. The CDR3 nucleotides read TGTGCCAGCAGCCCGCGGGTGACAGGGGGTGATCAGCCCCAGCATTTT. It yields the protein CASSPRVTGGDQPQHF.

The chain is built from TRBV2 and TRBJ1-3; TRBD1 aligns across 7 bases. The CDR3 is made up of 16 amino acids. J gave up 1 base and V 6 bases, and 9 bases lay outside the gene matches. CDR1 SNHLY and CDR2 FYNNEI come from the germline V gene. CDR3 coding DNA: TGTGCCAGCAGCGGTCCGGGACAGCATTCTGGAAACACCATATATTTT. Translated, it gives CASSGPGQHSGNTIYF.

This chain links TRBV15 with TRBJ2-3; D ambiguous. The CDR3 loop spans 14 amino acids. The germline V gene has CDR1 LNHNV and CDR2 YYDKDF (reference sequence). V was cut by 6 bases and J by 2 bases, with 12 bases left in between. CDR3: CATRYYTSTDTQYF. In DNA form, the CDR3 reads TGTGCCACCAGGTATTATACCTCCACAGATACGCAGTATTTT.

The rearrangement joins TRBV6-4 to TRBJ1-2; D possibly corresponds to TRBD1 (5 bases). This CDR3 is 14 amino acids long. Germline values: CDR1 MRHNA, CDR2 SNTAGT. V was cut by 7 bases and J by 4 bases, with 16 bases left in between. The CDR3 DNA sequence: TGTGCCAGCACGAGGGACCACAGCTCCTATGGCTACACCTTC. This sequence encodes CASTRDHSSYGYTF.

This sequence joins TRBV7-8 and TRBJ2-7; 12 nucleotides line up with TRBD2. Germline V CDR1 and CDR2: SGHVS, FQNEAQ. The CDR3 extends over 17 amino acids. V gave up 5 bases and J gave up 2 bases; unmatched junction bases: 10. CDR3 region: CASSPSTSGGSAYEQYF. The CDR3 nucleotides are TGTGCCAGCAGCCCATCGACTAGCGGGGGCTCGGCCTACGAGCAGTACTTC.

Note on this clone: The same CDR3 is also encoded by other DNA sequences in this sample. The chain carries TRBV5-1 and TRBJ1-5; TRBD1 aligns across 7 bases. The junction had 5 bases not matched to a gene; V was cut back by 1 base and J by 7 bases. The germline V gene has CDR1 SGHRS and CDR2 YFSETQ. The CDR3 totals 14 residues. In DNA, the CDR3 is TGCGCCAGCAGCTTGTTGTCAGGGGGGCAGCCCCAGCATTTT. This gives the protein CASSLLSGGQPQHF.

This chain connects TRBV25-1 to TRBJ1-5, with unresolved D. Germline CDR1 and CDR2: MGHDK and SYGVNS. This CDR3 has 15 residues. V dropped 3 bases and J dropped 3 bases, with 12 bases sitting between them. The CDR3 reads CASSDPKEVNQPQHF. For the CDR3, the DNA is TGTGCCAGCAGTGACCCGAAAGAGGTCAATCAGCCCCAGCATTTT.

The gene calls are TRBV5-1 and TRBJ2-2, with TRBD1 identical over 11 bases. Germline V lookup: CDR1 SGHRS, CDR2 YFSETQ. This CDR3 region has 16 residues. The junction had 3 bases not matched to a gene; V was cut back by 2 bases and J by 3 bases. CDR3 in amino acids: CASSFGTGGDTGELFF. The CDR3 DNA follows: TGCGCCAGCAGCTTCGGGACAGGGGGTGACACCGGGGAGCTGTTTTTT.

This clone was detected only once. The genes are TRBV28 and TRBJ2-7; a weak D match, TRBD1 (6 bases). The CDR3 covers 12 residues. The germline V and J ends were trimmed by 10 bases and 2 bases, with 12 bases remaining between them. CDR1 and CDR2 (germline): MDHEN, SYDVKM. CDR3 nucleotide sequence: TGTGCCACTCGGAAGGGGGCCTACGAGCAGTACTTC. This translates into CATRKGAYEQYF.

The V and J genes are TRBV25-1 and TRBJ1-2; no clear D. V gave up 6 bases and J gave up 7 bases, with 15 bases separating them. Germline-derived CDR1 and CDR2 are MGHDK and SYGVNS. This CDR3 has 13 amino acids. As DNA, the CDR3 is TGTGCCAGCAGCCTATTTGGCGCGCCTGGCTACACCTTC. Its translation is CASSLFGAPGYTF.

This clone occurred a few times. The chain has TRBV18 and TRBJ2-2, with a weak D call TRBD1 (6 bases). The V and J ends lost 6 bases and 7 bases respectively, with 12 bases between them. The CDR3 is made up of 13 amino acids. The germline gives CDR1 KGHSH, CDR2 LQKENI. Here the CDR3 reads CASSQQGDGELFF. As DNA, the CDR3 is TGTGCCAGCTCGCAACAGGGAGACGGGGAGCTGTTTTTT.

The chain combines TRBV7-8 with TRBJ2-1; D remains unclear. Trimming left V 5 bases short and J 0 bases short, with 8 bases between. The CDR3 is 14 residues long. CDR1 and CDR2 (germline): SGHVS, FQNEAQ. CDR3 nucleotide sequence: TGTGCCAGCAGCCCTGAGCCCTCCTACAATGAGCAGTTCTTC. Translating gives CASSPEPSYNEQFF.

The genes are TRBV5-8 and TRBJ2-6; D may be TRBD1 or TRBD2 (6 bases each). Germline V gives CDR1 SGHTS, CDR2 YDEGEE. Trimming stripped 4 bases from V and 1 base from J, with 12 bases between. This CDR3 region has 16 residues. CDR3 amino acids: CASSRTGASGANVLTF. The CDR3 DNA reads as TGTGCCAGCAGCCGTACGGGGGCGTCTGGGGCCAACGTCCTGACTTTC.